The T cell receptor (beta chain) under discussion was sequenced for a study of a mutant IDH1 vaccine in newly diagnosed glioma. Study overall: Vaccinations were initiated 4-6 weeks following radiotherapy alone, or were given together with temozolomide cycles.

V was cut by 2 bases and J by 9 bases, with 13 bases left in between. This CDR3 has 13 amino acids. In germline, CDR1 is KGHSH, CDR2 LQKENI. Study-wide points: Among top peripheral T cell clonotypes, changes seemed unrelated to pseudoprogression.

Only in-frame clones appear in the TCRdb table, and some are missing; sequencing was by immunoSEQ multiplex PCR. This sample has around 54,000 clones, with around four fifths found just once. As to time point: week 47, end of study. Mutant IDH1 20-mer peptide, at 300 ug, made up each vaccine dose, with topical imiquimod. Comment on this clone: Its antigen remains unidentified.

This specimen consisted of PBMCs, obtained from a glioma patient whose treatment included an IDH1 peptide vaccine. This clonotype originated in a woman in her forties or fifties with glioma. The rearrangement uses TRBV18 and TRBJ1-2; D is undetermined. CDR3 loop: CASSPNWRESYTF. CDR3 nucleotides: TGTGCCAGCTCACCAAATTGGAGGGAGAGCTACACCTTC.